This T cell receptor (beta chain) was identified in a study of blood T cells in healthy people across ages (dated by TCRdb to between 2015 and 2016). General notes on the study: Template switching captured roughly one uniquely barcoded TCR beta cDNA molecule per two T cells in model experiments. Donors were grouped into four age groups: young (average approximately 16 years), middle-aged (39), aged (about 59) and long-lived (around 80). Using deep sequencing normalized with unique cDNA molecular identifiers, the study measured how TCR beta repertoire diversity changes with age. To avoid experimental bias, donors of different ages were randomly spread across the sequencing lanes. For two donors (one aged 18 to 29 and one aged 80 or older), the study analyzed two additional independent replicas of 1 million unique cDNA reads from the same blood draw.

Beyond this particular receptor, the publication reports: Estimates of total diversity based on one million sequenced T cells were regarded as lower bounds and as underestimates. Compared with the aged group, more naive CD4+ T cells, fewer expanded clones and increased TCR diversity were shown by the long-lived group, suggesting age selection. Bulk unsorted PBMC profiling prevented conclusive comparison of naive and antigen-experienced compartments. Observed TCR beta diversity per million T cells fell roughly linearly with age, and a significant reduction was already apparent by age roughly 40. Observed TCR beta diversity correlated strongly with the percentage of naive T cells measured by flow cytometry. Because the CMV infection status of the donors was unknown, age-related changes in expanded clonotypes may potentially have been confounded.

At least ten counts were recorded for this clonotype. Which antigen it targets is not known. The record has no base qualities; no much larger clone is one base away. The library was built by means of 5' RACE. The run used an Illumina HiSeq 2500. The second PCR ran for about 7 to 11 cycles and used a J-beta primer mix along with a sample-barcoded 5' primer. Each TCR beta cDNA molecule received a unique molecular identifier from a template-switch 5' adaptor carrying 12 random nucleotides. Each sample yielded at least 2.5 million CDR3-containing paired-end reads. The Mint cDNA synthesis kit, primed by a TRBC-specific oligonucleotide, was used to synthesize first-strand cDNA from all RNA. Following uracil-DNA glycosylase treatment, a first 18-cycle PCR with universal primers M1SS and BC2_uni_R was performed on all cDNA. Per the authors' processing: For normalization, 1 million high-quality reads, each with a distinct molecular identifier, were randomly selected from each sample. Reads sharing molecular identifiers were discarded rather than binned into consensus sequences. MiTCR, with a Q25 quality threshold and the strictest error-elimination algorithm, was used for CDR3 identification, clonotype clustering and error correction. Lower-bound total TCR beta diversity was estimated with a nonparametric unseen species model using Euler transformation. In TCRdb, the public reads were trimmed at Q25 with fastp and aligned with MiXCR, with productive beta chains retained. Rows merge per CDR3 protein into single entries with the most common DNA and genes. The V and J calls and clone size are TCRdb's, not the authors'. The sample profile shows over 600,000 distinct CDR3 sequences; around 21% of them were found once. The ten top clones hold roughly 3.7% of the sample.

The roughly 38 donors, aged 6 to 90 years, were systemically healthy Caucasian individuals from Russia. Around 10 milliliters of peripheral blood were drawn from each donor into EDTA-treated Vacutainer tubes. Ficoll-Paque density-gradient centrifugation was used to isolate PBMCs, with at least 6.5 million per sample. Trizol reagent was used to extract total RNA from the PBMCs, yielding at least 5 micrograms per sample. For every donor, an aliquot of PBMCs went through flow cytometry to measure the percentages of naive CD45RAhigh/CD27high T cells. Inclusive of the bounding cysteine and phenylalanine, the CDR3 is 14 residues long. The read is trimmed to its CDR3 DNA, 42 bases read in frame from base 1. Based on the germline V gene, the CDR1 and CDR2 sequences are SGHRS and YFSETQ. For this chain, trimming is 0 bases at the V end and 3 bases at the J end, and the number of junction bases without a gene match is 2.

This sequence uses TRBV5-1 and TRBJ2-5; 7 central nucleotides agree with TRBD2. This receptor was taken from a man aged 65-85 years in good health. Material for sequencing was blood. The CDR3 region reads CASSLDAGEETQYF. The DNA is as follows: TGCGCCAGCAGCTTGGATGCGGGAGAAGAGACCCAGTACTTC.